These T cell receptor beta chains were read from a single sample in a study of T cell responses to AZD1222 COVID-19 vaccine. The repertoire was sequenced with immunoSEQ multiplex PCR; TCRdb's copy has only in-frame clones and lacks some. The data show 80,000 to 90,000 clones, with about 92% seen just once and approximately 5.2% held by the top ten. The source material was peripheral blood, sampled on day 0 of AZD1222 vaccination. The origin of the receptors is an adult in good health. Both conserved end residues are part of each CDR3. The order of the fields is clone size, J gene, V gene, D gene, CDR3 protein, CDR3 DNA. D genes are given only for firm matches. Only part of the rows carry a size: once, few, many, or a class if the clone is expanded.

once | TRBJ2-5 | TRBV27 | NA | CASREGWTQYF | TGTGCCAGCAGGGAGGGGTGGACCCAGTACTTC
NA | TRBJ1-6 | TRBV21-1 | NA | CASRIRTDRGHSPLHF | TGTGCCAGCAGAATACGAACGGACAGGGGACACTCACCCCTCCACTTT
NA | TRBJ2-5 | TRBV7-9 | TRBD1 | CASSLDRAAETQYF | TGTGCCAGCAGCTTGGACAGGGCGGCGGAGACCCAGTACTTC
NA | TRBJ1-6 | TRBV3-1/TRBV3-2 | NA | CASSANAGGSYNSPLHF | TGTGCCAGCAGCGCGAATGCGGGTGGCTCCTATAATTCACCCCTCCACTTT
once | TRBJ2-5 | TRBV5-1 | NA | CASSLAGGQETQYF | TGCGCCAGCAGCTTGGCCGGGGGCCAAGAGACCCAGTACTTC
NA | TRBJ1-1 | TRBV4-1 | NA | CASSQGMDPTEAFF | TGCGCCAGCAGCCAAGGGATGGATCCCACTGAAGCTTTCTTT
NA | TRBJ2-3 | TRBV6-6 | TRBD2 | CASSLNGRGTSTDTQYF | TGTGCCAGCAGTCTGAACGGGAGGGGGACTAGCACAGATACGCAGTATTTT
NA | TRBJ1-5 | TRBV30 | NA | CAWSEGRGLQPQHF | TGTGCCTGGAGTGAGGGCAGGGGCCTTCAGCCCCAGCATTTT
NA | TRBJ2-5 | TRBV28 | NA | CASNLGAPQETQYF | TGTGCCAGCAATCTGGGGGCGCCCCAAGAGACCCAGTACTTC
NA | TRBJ1-1 | TRBV29-1 | TRBD1 | CSVWDRGNTEAFF | TGCAGCGTTTGGGACAGGGGGAACACTGAAGCTTTCTTT
NA | TRBJ2-1 | TRBV5-4 | TRBD1 | CASSPGTGNYRIEEQFF | TGTGCCAGCAGCCCGGGGACAGGGAACTACAGGATCGAGGAGCAGTTCTTC
NA | TRBJ2-5 | TRBV5-6 | TRBD2 | CASSLGLAGKETQYF | TGTGCCAGCAGCCTGGGACTAGCGGGAAAAGAGACCCAGTACTTC
NA | TRBJ2-5 | TRBV28 | NA | CASLVPQETQYF | TGTGCCTCCCTCGTCCCCCAAGAGACCCAGTACTTC